This T cell receptor beta chain came from a study of cytomegalovirus exposure and HLA in healthy donors (dated by TCRdb to about 2017). Describing the broader study: According to a later analysis, one platform produced both the 120 validation repertoires and the roughly 660 repertoires of the first cohort. The study was designed to test whether signatures of past pathogen exposure could be identified by cataloging public T cell receptors. A separate validation cohort of approximately 120 different subjects was used in addition to the roughly 700-subject first cohort. High-throughput TCR immunosequencing, statistical association of individual TCRs with disease status, and machine learning were combined to predict cytomegalovirus infection status.

The donors belonged to the validation cohort of around 130 subjects, which was separate from the approximately 700-subject first cohort. As for this clone: Its antigen specificity is not known. Qualities for individual bases were not recorded, and no much larger clone is one base off.

The library was built by means of the immunoSEQ multiplex PCR assay. On the study's bioinformatics: A statistical classification framework was built for diagnosing cytomegalovirus status from the catalog of TCR beta chain sequences. Here the immuneACCESS table is served through TCRdb, limited to in-frame sequences with V and J called. Missing clones are a known gap in these copies; in checked studies unresolved V genes cover under half, and the rest lacks a known reason. V, J and clone size reflect that table, while D and trimming were determined from the DNA. The sample data list some 310,000 clones, and 88% of these were observed just once. The ten largest clones add up to around 0.88% of the sample. Beyond this particular receptor, the publication reports: All 120 or so repertoires were used to score co-occurrence in the validation cohort in a later analysis, because that analysis had no HLA typing for the cohort. In the study, 150 to 200 TCR beta chains were listed as associated with cytomegalovirus. The authors suggested that the approach could potentially be extended to other disease states and immunological phenotypes. Across donors, most TCR sequences were observed very rarely, whereas some public TCRs were present in many individuals. In a later analysis, TCRs clustered in the first cohort were found to also tend to co-occur in the 120 validation repertoires, with approximately 95% of cluster scores above 0. The classifier was reported to diagnose cytomegalovirus status with high specificity and sensitivity in both the original and validation cohorts. In vitro tests confirmed that a few of the cytomegalovirus-associated TCR beta chains recognize cytomegalovirus antigens.

CDR1 and CDR2 are read off the germline V gene as ENHRY and SYGVKD. V is clipped by 7 bases and J by 5 bases, and the sequence between their germline boundaries is 17 bases long. The CDR3 has 15 amino acids, counting the end cysteine and phenylalanine. Of all the DNA, just the CDR3 is kept, 45 bases in frame from base 1. The receptor chain draws on TRBV10-3 and TRBJ1-4; TRBD1 might be the D gene, on 5 matching bases. This clonotype was sampled from a man in his thirties or forties in good health and CMV-seronegative. The sample consisted of PBMCs. The nucleotide sequence reads TGTGCCATCACCATCCGGGGGGGAGTAAATGAAAAACTGTTTTTT. This translates into CAITIRGGVNEKLFF.